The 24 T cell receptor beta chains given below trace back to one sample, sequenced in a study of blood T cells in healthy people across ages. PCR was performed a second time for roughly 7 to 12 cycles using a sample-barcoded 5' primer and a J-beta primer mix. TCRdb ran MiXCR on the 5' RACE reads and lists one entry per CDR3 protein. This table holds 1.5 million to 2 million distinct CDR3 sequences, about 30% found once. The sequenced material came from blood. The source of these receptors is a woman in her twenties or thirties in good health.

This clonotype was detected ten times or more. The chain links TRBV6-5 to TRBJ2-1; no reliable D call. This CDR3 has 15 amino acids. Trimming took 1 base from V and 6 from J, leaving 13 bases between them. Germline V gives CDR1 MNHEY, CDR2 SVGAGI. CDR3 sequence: CASSYFGGFSNEQFF. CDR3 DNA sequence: TGTGCCAGCAGTTACTTCGGTGGGTTCTCCAATGAGCAGTTCTTC.

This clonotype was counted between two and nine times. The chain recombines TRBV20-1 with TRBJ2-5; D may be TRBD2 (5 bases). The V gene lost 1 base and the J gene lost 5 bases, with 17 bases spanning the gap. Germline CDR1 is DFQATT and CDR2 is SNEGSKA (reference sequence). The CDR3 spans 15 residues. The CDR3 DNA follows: TGCAGTGCTAGAGCCTCGAGGACTGGCGGGGAGACCCAGTACTTC. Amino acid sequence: CSARASRTGGETQYF.

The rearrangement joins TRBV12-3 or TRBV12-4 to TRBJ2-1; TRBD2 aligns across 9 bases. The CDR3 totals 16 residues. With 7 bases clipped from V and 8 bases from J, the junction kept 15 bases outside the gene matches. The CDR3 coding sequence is TGTGCCAGCACCGACTACGGCGGGGGGGCCGGGGATGAGCAGTTCTTC. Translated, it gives CASTDYGGGAGDEQFF.

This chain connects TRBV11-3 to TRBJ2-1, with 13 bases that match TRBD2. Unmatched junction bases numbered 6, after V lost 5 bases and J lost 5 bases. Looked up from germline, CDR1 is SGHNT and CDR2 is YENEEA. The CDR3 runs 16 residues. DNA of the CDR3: TGTGCCAGCAGCCACCCGACTAGCGGGGGGAACAATGAGCAGTTCTTC. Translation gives CASSHPTSGGNNEQFF.

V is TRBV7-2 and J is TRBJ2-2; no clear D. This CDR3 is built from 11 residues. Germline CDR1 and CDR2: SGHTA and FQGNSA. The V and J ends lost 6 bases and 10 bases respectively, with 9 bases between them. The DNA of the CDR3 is TGTGCCAGCAGTTCTAGAGAGGAGCTGTTTTTT. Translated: CASSSREELFF.

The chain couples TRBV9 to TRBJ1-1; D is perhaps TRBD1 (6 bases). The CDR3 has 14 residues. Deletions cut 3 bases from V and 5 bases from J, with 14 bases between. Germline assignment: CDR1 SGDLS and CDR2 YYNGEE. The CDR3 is CASSEQVGGTEAFF. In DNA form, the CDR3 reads TGTGCCAGCAGCGAACAGGTAGGGGGTACTGAAGCTTTCTTT.

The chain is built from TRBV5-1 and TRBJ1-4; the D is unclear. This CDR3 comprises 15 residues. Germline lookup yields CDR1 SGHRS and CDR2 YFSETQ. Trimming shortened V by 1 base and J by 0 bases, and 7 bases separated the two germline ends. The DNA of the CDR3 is TGCGCCAGCAGCTTGTCGCCTGCAACTAATGAAAAACTGTTTTTT. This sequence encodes CASSLSPATNEKLFF.

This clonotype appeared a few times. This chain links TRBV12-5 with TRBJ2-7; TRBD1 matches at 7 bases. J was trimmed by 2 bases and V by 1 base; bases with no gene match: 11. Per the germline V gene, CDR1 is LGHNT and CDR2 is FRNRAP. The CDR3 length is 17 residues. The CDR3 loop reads CASGLANRGKLTYEQYF. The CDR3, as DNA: TGTGCTAGTGGTTTGGCTAACAGGGGAAAACTGACCTACGAGCAGTACTTC. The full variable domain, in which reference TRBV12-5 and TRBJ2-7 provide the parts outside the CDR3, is DARVTQTPRHKVTEMGQEVTMRCQPILGHNTVFWYRQTMMQGLELLAYFRNRAPLDDSGMPKDRFSAEMPDATLATLKIQPSEPRDSAVYFCASGLANRGKLTYEQYFGPGTRLTVT.

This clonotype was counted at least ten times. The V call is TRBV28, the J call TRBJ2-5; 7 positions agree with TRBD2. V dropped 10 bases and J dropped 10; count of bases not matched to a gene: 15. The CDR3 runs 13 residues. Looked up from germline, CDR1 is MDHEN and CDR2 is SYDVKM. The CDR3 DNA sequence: TGTGCCACCTCCTGGGGGAGGGAGGCGCGCCAGTACTTC. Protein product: CATSWGREARQYF.

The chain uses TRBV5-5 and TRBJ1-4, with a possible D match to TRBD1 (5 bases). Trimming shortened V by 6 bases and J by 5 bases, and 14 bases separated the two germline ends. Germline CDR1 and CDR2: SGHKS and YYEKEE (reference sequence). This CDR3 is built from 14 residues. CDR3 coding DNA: TGTGCCAGCACTTCACAGGTTCAAAATGAAAAACTGTTTTTT. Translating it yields CASTSQVQNEKLFF.

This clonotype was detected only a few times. CDR3 DNA sequence: TGCGCCAGCAGCTTGGAACAGGGGCTCGGGGAGACCCAGTACTTC. Translated: CASSLEQGLGETQYF. The chain links TRBV5-1 to TRBJ2-5; 7 bases agree with TRBD1. The CDR3 loop spans 15 amino acids. V dropped 0 bases and J dropped 5; count of bases not matched to a gene: 7. Germline V gives CDR1 SGHRS, CDR2 YFSETQ.

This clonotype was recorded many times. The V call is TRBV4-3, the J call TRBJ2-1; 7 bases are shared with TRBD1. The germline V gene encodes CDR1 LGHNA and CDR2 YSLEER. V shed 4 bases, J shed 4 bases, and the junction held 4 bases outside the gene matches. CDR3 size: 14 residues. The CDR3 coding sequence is TGCGCCAGCAGCCCCCTGGGACAGTACAATGAGCAGTTCTTC. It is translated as CASSPLGQYNEQFF.

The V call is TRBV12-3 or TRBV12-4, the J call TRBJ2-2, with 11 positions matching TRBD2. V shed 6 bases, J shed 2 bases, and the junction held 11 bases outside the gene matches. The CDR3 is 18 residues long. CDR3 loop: CASREILLAGVNTGELFF. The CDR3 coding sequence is TGTGCCAGCAGAGAAATACTACTAGCGGGGGTTAACACCGGGGAGCTGTTTTTT.

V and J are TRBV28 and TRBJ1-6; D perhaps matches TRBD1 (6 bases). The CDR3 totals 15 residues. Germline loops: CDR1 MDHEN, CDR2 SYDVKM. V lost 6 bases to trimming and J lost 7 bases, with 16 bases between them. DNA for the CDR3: TGTGCCAGCAGGACGTTCGCGGGGGCCAATTCACCCCTCCACTTT. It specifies CASRTFAGANSPLHF.

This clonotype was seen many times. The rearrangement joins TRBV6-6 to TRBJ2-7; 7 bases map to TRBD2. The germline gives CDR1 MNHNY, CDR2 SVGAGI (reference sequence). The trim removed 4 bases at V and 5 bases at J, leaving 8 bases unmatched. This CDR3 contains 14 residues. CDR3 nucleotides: TGTGCCAGCAGTTCTCTTGGCGGGAGAGACGAGCAGTACTTC. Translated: CASSSLGGRDEQYF.

The CDR3 is CSVEHRDSRAGELFF. The CDR3, as DNA: TGCAGCGTTGAACACCGGGACAGTCGGGCCGGGGAGCTGTTTTTT. The V gene is TRBV29-1, the J gene TRBJ2-2; 7 nucleotides match TRBD1. Germline CDR1 SQVTM, CDR2 ANQGSEA. The CDR3 length is 15 residues. V shed 2 bases and J 6 bases; nucleotides not matched to a gene: 9.

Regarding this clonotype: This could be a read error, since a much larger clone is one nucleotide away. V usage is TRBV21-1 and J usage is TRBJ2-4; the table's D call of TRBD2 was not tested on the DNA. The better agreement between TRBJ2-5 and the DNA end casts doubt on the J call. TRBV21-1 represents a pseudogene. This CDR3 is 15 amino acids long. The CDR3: CASSGTSGARGTQYF. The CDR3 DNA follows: TGTGCCAGCAGCGGGACTAGCGGCGCTAGAGGGACCCAGTACTTC.

DNA of the CDR3: TGTGCCAGCAGTCCGGGATGGCGTGGGGGCGAGCAGTACTTC. It specifies CASSPGWRGGEQYF. This sequence joins TRBV6-6 and TRBJ2-7; D possibly uses TRBD1 or TRBD2 (5 bases each). CDR3 size: 14 residues. V was cut by 5 bases and J by 6 bases, with 17 bases left in between. Germline values: CDR1 MNHNY, CDR2 SVGAGI (reference sequence).

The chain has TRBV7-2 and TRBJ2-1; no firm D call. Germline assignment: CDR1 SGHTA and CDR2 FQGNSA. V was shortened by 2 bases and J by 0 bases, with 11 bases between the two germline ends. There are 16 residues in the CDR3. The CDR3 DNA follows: TGTGCCAGCAGCTTAAGCGTGGAAAGCTCCTACAATGAGCAGTTCTTC. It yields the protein CASSLSVESSYNEQFF.

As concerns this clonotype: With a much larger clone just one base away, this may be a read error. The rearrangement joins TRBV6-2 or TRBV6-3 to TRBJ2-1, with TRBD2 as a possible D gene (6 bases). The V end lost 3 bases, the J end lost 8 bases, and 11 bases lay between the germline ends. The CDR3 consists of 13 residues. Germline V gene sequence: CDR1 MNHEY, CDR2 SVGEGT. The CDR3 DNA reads TGTGCCAGCAGTTATGGGACTCACGATGAGCAGTTCTTC. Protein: CASSYGTHDEQFF.

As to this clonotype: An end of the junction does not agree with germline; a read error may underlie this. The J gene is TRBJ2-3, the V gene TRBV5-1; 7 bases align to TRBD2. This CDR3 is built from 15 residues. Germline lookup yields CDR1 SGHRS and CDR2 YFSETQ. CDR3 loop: CASSSGTISTGTQYF. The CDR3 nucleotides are TGCGCCAGCAGTTCCGGGACTATCAGCACAGGTACGCAGTATTTT.

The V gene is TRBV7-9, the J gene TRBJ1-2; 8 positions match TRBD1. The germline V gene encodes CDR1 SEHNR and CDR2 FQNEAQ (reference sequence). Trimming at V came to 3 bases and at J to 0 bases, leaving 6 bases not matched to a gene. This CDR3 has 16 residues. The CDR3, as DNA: TGTGCCAGCAGCTTCAGGGGGCGTGCGGCTAACTATGGCTACACCTTC. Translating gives CASSFRGRAANYGYTF.

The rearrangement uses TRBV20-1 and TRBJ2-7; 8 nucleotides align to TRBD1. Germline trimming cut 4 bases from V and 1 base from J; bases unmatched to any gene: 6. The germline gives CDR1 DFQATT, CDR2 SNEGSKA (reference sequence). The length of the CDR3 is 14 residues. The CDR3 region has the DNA TGCAGTGCTACCCGGACAGGGTTTTCCTACGAGCAGTACTTC. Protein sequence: CSATRTGFSYEQYF.

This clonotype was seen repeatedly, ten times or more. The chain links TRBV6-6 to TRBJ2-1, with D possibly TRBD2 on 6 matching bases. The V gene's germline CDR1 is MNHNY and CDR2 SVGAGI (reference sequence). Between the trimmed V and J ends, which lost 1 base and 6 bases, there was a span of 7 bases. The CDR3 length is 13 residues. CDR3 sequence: CASSYLAANEQFF. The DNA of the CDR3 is TGTGCCAGCAGTTACTTAGCGGCCAATGAGCAGTTCTTC.